Shown below are 9 T cell receptor beta chains from a single sample sequenced in a study of shared clonotypes between healthy human individuals. The protocol was immunoSEQ multiplex PCR, while the TCRdb copy is restricted to in-frame clones and leaves out a portion. The table shows about 660,000 clones, with approximately 79% occurring only once. The sequenced sample consisted of memory CD4+ T cells sorted from blood. Subset reported: CD45RA-negative fraction. The receptors were gathered from a woman in her twenties or thirties in good health.

V and J are TRBV7-2 and TRBJ2-5, with D possibly being TRBD1 or TRBD2 (5 bases each). The DNA matches TRBJ2-7 better at its end, which makes the J call doubtful. Germline CDR1 and CDR2: SGHTA and FQGNSA. The CDR3 is made up of 14 amino acids. CDR3 loop: CASSLVGSGTEQYF. The CDR3 nucleotides read TGTGCCAGCAGCTTAGTCGGTTCGGGGACCGAGCAGTACTTC.

The chain joins TRBV7-9 to TRBJ1-1; D is perhaps TRBD1 (5 bases). V was clipped by 2 bases and J by 1 base, with 11 bases between them. Germline values: CDR1 SEHNR, CDR2 FQNEAQ (reference sequence). The CDR3 is made up of 15 amino acids. The DNA for the CDR3 is TGTGCCAGCAGCTTACTGGGGGGATCGAACACTGAAGCTTTCTTT. This gives the protein CASSLLGGSNTEAFF. The full variable domain, its missing parts supplied by reference TRBV7-9 and TRBJ1-1, is DTGVSQNPRHKITKRGQNVTFRCDPISEHNRLYWYRQTLGQGPEFLTYFQNEAQLEKSRLLSDRFSAERPKGSFSTLEIQRTEQGDSAMYLCASSLLGGSNTEAFFGQGTRLTVV.

The chain is built from TRBV5-1 and TRBJ1-1, with 12 bases that match TRBD1. The junction had 6 bases not matched to a gene; V was cut back by 2 bases and J by 1 base. Germline loops: CDR1 SGHRS, CDR2 YFSETQ. The CDR3 extends over 17 amino acids. The CDR3 loop is CASSFRGTGGWNTEAFF. The CDR3 nucleotides read TGCGCCAGCAGCTTCAGAGGGACAGGGGGCTGGAACACTGAAGCTTTCTTT.

V gene TRBV28 combines with J gene TRBJ2-7; D gene unclear. V gave up 5 bases and J gave up 2 bases, with 13 bases separating them. CDR3 length: 14 amino acids. Germline assignment: CDR1 MDHEN and CDR2 SYDVKM. The CDR3 DNA reads as TGTGCCAGCAGTGACCCCGACCCTCCCTACGAGCAGTACTTC. The encoded protein is CASSDPDPPYEQYF. The variable domain in full, completed from reference TRBV28 and TRBJ2-7, reads DVKVTQSSRYLVKRTGEKVFLECVQDMDHENMFWYRQDPGLGLRLIYFSYDVKMKEKGDIPEGYSVSREKKERFSLILESASTNQTSMYLCASSDPDPPYEQYFGPGTRLTVT.

The V and J genes are TRBV4-1 and TRBJ1-3; no firm D call. Trimming left V 8 bases short and J 2 bases short, with 13 bases between. The CDR3 is 14 residues long. Germline V lookup: CDR1 MGHRA, CDR2 YSYEKL. Here the CDR3 DNA reads TGCGCCAGCGGATTAGCAGACGCTGGAAACACCATATATTTT. It translates to CASGLADAGNTIYF.

CDR3 amino acids: CAISPTTGQEGNGELFF. Here the CDR3 DNA reads TGTGCCATCAGTCCAACGACCGGGCAGGAGGGCAACGGGGAGCTGTTTTTT. V usage is TRBV10-3 and J usage is TRBJ2-2; D perhaps matches TRBD2 (6 bases). The CDR3 extends over 17 amino acids. From germline, CDR1 is ENHRY and CDR2 SYGVKD. Trimming removed 5 bases at V and 7 bases at J, with 23 bases between.

This clone came up once. Possible read error: a much larger clone is one base away. Within the sample, other DNA sequences also encode this same CDR3. The chain employs TRBV28 and TRBJ2-3; 10 positions match TRBD2. With V trimmed by 5 bases and J by 6 bases, 8 bases remained unmatched. The CDR3 contains 15 residues. Germline V gene data show CDR1 as MDHEN and CDR2 as SYDVKM. CDR3 sequence: CASSPSGRRGDTQYF. The CDR3, as DNA: TGTGCCAGCAGTCCTAGCGGGAGAAGAGGGGATACGCAGTATTTT.

The chain carries TRBV29-1 and TRBJ1-1; TRBD1 might be the D (5 bases). V was clipped by 4 bases and J by 4 bases, with 10 bases between them. The CDR3 extends over 12 amino acids. CDR1 and CDR2 from the germline V gene are SQVTM and ANQGSEA. CDR3 DNA: TGCAGCGTTGTATGGGGGATCACTGAAGCTTTCTTT. Its protein product is CSVVWGITEAFF.

The chain uses TRBV30 and TRBJ2-5; D is perhaps TRBD1 (5 bases). The CDR3 runs to 13 residues. Trimming left V 4 bases short and J 0 bases short, with 9 bases between. In germline, CDR1 is GTSNPN, CDR2 SVGIG (reference sequence). As DNA, the CDR3 is TGTGCCTGGACTAACAGGAACCAAGAGACCCAGTACTTC. This sequence encodes CAWTNRNQETQYF.